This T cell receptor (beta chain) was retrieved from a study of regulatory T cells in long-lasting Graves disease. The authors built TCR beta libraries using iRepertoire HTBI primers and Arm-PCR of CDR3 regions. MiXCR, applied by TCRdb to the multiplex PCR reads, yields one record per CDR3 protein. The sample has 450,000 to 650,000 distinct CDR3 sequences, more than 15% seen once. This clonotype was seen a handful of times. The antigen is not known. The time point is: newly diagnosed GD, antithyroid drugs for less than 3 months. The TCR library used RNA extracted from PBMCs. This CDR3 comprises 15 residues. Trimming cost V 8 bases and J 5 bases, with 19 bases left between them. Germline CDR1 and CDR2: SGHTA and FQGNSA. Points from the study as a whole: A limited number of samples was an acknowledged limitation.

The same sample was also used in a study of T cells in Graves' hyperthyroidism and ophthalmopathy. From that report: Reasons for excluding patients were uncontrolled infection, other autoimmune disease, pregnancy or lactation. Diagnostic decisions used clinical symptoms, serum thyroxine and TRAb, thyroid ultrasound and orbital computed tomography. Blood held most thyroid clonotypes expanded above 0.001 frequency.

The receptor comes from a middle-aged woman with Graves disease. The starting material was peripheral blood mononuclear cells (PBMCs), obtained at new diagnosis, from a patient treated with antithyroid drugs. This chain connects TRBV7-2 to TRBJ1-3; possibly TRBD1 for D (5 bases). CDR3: CASGLAPGARNTIYF. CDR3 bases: TGTGCCAGCGGTCTCGCCCCTGGGGCCCGAAACACCATATATTTT.